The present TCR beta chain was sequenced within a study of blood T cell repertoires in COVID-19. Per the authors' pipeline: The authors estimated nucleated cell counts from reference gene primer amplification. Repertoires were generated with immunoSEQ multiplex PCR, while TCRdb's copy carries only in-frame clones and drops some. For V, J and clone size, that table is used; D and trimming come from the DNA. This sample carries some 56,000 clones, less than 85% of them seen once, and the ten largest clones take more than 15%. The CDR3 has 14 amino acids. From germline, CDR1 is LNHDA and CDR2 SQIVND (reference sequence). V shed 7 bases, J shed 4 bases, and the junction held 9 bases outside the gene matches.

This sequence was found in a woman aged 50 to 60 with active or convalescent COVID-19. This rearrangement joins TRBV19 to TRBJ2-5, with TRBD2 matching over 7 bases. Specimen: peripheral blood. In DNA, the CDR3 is TGTGCCAGTAATTGGGGGGGAGAACGAGAGACCCAGTACTTC. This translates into CASNWGGERETQYF. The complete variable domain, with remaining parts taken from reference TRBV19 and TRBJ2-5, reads DGGITQSPKYLFRKEGQNVTLSCEQNLNHDAMYWYRQDPGQGLRLIYYSQIVNDFQKGDIAEGYSVSREKKESFPLTVTSAQKNPTAFYLCASNWGGERETQYFGPGTRLLVL.